This T cell receptor (beta chain) was sequenced during a study of blood T cells in healthy people across ages. About the study: About one barcoded beta molecule was captured per two T cells (by template switching).

Points on this clonotype: The antigen is unknown.

This CDR3 comprises 17 residues. Germline V gene sequence: CDR1 KGHSH, CDR2 LQKENI. V lost 1 base and J lost 0, with 14 bases in between. Together with a sample-barcoded 5' primer, a J-beta primer mix was included in a second PCR lasting 7 to 11 cycles. Sequencing yielded, for each sample, at least 3 million paired-end reads carrying CDR3. Via MiXCR, TCRdb re-called the 5' RACE reads, giving one row per CDR3 protein. The table includes hundreds of thousands of distinct CDR3 sequences, around two fifths detected once. General study results and limits: A greater number of naive CD4+ cells and higher diversity distinguished long-lived donors from aged donors.

The chain recombines TRBV18 with TRBJ2-3; no firm D call. The receptor's source is a man older than 75 in good health. Sequencing was carried out using blood. The CDR3 nucleotides read TGTGCCAGCTCACCACGAGGATTAACACTTAGCACAGATACGCAGTATTTT. It is translated as CASSPRGLTLSTDTQYF.